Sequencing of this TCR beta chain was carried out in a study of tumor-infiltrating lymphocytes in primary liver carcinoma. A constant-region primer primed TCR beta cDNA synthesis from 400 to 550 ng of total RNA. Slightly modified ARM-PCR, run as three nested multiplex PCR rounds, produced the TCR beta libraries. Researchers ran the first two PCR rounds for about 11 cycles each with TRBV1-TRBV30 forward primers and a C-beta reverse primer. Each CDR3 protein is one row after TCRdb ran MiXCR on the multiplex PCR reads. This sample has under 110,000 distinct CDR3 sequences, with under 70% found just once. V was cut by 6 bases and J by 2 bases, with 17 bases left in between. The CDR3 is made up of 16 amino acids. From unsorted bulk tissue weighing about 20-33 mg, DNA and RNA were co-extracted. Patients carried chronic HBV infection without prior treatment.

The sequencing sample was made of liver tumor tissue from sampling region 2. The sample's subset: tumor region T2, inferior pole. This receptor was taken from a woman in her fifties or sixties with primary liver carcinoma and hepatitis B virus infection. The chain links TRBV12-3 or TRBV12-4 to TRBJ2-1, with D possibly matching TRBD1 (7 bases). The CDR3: CASSRRQGGTYNEQFF. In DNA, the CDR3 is TGTGCCAGCAGCCGGAGACAGGGCGGGACCTACAATGAGCAGTTCTTC.